One sample yielded the 9 T cell receptor beta chains listed below, sequenced in a study of cytomegalovirus exposure and HLA in healthy donors. The PCR employed 60 Vbeta primers together with 13 Jbeta primers. Clones were read by immunoSEQ multiplex PCR, and TCRdb kept only the in-frame ones, dropping some. The sample includes about 110,000 clones, about two thirds of them seen just once. The sequenced material came from PBMCs. The source of these receptors is a woman aged 65 to 85 in good health and CMV-seropositive.

This clone appeared a few times. This sequence joins TRBV7-7 and TRBJ2-2, with a weak D call TRBD1 (5 bases). The CDR3 totals 12 residues. Germline CDR1 SSHAT, CDR2 FNYEAQ (reference sequence). V was pared by 8 bases and J by 5 bases, with 9 bases between. The CDR3, as DNA: TGTGCCAGCGGAGCAGGGACCGGGGAGCTGTTTTTT. Translated: CASGAGTGELFF.

Written as DNA, the CDR3 is TGTGCCTGGAGTCTGACTAGCGGGGCGGGGAATGAGCAGTTCTTC. As protein: CAWSLTSGAGNEQFF. V is TRBV30 and J is TRBJ2-1; 11 positions match TRBD2. Germline V gene sequence: CDR1 GTSNPN, CDR2 SVGIG (reference sequence). V lost 2 bases and J lost 7; bases outside the gene matches: 7. This CDR3 is 15 amino acids long.

The genes are TRBV7-6 and TRBJ2-5; 7 bases agree with TRBD2. The CDR3 runs 16 residues. The V gene's germline CDR1 is SGHVS and CDR2 FNYEAQ. V dropped 4 bases and J dropped 0; count of bases not matched to a gene: 8. In DNA, the CDR3 is TGTGCCAGCAGCTCTCCTGGGGGGGGGTACCAAGAGACCCAGTACTTC. Protein: CASSSPGGGYQETQYF.

The CDR3 DNA reads as TGTGCCAGCAGTGAAATCGGGACATTCTACGAGCAGTACTTC. It is translated as CASSEIGTFYEQYF. The chain combines TRBV6-1 with TRBJ2-7; TRBD1 might be the D (6 bases). The ends were cut back, 2 bases at V and 3 bases at J, with 11 bases in the middle. Germline-derived CDR1 and CDR2 are MNHNS and SASEGT. The CDR3 consists of 14 residues.

This clone was detected only a few times. The J gene is TRBJ1-5, the V gene TRBV5-1, with D maybe TRBD1 (5 bases). Germline V CDR1 and CDR2: SGHRS, YFSETQ. Deletions cut 0 bases from V and 2 bases from J, with 9 bases between. The CDR3 has 15 amino acids. CDR3 residues: CASSLAGTGNQPQHF. Written as DNA, the CDR3 is TGCGCCAGCAGCTTGGCAGGGACTGGCAATCAGCCCCAGCATTTT. The whole variable domain, remainder taken from reference TRBV5-1 and TRBJ1-5, is KAGVTQTPRYLIKTRGQQVTLSCSPISGHRSVSWYQQTPGQGLQFLFEYFSETQRNKGNFPGRFSGRQFSNSRSEMNVSTLELGDSALYLCASSLAGTGNQPQHFGDGTRLSIL.

The chain joins TRBV7-9 to TRBJ2-7, with D tentatively TRBD1 (5 bases). The CDR3 is made up of 14 amino acids. Trimming pared 3 bases from V and 2 bases from J, leaving 11 bases between. Germline assignment: CDR1 SEHNR and CDR2 FQNEAQ (reference sequence). The CDR3 is CASSFTGQAYEQYF. In DNA form, the CDR3 reads TGTGCCAGCAGCTTTACAGGTCAGGCCTACGAGCAGTACTTC.

This chain links TRBV18 with TRBJ2-1, with 10 bases lining up with TRBD1. The CDR3 is 15 amino acids. Germline V gene sequence: CDR1 KGHSH, CDR2 LQKENI. V trimming: 3 bases; J trimming: 6 bases; junction bases outside the gene matches: 5. The CDR3 nucleotides are TGTGCCAGCTCACCGACAGGGGGCGGAGGCAATGAGCAGTTCTTC. As protein: CASSPTGGGGNEQFF.

The chain joins TRBV6-5 to TRBJ1-4, with 9 bases identical to TRBD1. The CDR3 runs to 14 residues. Trimming removed 5 bases from V and 13 bases from J; junction bases left unmatched: 11. Germline CDR1 MNHEY, CDR2 SVGAGI. This chain's CDR3 is CASSTGDRAVRLFF. The CDR3 DNA sequence: TGTGCCAGCAGTACTGGGGACAGGGCCGTTCGACTGTTTTTT.

This clone was seen only a few times. The chain employs TRBV27 and TRBJ1-2; 8 bases match TRBD1. The CDR3 totals 14 residues. V was pared by 4 bases and J by 3 bases, with 4 bases of the junction left unmatched. Per the germline V gene, CDR1 is MNHEY and CDR2 is SMNVEV (reference sequence). The CDR3 region has the DNA TGTGCCAGCAGTTCGACAGGGGCCGACTATGGCTACACCTTC. Its translation is CASSSTGADYGYTF.